What follows are 14 T cell receptor beta chains derived from one specimen sequenced in a study of T cell responses to AZD1222 COVID-19 vaccine. Produced via immunoSEQ multiplex PCR; TCRdb's table is partial and in-frame only. The sample consists of around 160,000 clones, about 90% of them appearing once. The sample here was peripheral blood, taken 28 days after the second AZD1222 dose. The receptors were gathered from an adult who received the AZD1222 COVID-19 vaccine.

With respect to this clone: At one end, the junction sequence differs from germline, possibly due to a read error. The V and J genes are TRBV7-7 and TRBJ2-7; possibly TRBD2 for D (6 bases). From germline, CDR1 is SSHAT and CDR2 FNYEAQ (reference sequence). The length of the CDR3 is 15 residues. CDR3 bases: TGTGCTAGCAGCTTAGATCGGGGGACCGCCTACGAGCAGTACTTC. It translates to CASSLDRGTAYEQYF.

V gene TRBV27 combines with J gene TRBJ2-7, with TRBD1 identical over 7 bases. With V trimmed by 6 bases and J by 4 bases, 9 bases remained unmatched. The V gene's germline CDR1 is MNHEY and CDR2 SMNVEV (reference sequence). CDR3 size: 14 residues. DNA of the CDR3: TGTGCCAGCAGGCCGACAGGGATCTCGTACGAGCAGTACTTC. Its translation is CASRPTGISYEQYF.

V and J are TRBV5-1 and TRBJ1-4; 12 positions match TRBD1. This CDR3 is 17 amino acids long. The ends lost 5 bases at V and 7 bases at J; junction bases unmatched: 12. Germline V lookup: CDR1 SGHRS, CDR2 YFSETQ. The CDR3 reads CASSPTGTGGEGEKLFF. CDR3 nucleotide sequence: TGCGCCAGCAGTCCCACCGGGACAGGGGGCGAGGGTGAAAAACTGTTTTTT.

The J gene is TRBJ2-7, the V gene TRBV4-2; 7 nucleotides agree with TRBD1. Germline CDR1 is LGHNA and CDR2 is YNFKEQ. With V trimmed by 6 bases and J by 3 bases, 11 bases remained unmatched. This CDR3 comprises 15 residues. The CDR3 region is CASSPPGTAYYEQYF. The CDR3 nucleotides are TGTGCCAGCAGTCCTCCCGGGACAGCCTACTACGAGCAGTACTTC.

As DNA, the CDR3 is TGTGCCAGCAGTTGGGACAGGGAAAACACTGAAGCTTTCTTT. It specifies CASSWDRENTEAFF. The rearrangement joins TRBV6-5 to TRBJ1-1; 9 bases map to TRBD1. The CDR3 is 14 residues long. Trimming cost V 4 bases and J 2 bases; bases outside gene matches: 2. Germline CDR1 and CDR2: MNHEY and SVGAGI.

This chain links TRBV4-2 with TRBJ2-5, with a weak D call TRBD2 (6 bases). The length of the CDR3 is 15 residues. Germline CDR1 LGHNA, CDR2 YNFKEQ. Trimming took off 0 bases at V and 4 bases at J, with 12 bases between the two ends. As DNA, the CDR3 is TGTGCCAGCAGCCAAGAAGGACTCGGGGGAGAGACCCAGTACTTC. It yields the protein CASSQEGLGGETQYF.

J is TRBJ1-3 and V is TRBV4-2, with 8 bases that match TRBD1. Germline CDR1 is LGHNA and CDR2 is YNFKEQ. The CDR3 spans 18 residues. The trim removed 1 base at V and 4 bases at J, leaving 12 bases unmatched. The CDR3, as DNA: TGTGCCAGCAGCCAAGTGGTGGCAGGGGGCACGAAAGGAAACACCATATATTTT. This encodes CASSQVVAGGTKGNTIYF.

This clone came up once. The chain links TRBV30 to TRBJ2-5; D is ambiguous. This CDR3 region has 12 residues. Germline loops: CDR1 GTSNPN, CDR2 SVGIG (reference sequence). Trimming took 0 bases from V and 5 from J, leaving 7 bases between them. As DNA, the CDR3 is TGTGCCTGGAGTGTAACCGGGGAGACCCAGTACTTC. Residues: CAWSVTGETQYF.

CDR3 DNA sequence: TGTGCCTGGAAGCCAGGGAGGATAACTGAAGCTTTCTTT. It encodes CAWKPGRITEAFF. The chain recombines TRBV30 with TRBJ1-1; D possibly corresponds to TRBD1 (5 bases). CDR3 length: 13 residues. In germline, CDR1 is GTSNPN, CDR2 SVGIG (reference sequence). Trimming removed 4 bases from V and 5 bases from J, with 14 bases in between.

The V call is TRBV24-1, the J call TRBJ2-3, with D unresolved. V lost 3 bases and J lost 2, with 8 bases in between. The CDR3 totals 14 residues. Germline V CDR1 and CDR2: KGHDR, SFDVKD. This CDR3 reads CATSDLDTTDTQYF. The CDR3 DNA follows: TGTGCCACCAGTGATCTCGACACCACAGATACGCAGTATTTT.

The chain carries TRBV29-1 and TRBJ2-7, with D maybe TRBD2 (5 bases). There are 10 residues in the CDR3. V was pared by 7 bases and J by 5 bases, with 9 bases between. Germline V gene sequence: CDR1 SQVTM, CDR2 ANQGSEA. The chain's CDR3 is CSGWENEQYF. CDR3 nucleotides: TGCAGCGGGTGGGAGAACGAGCAGTACTTC.

The V and J genes are TRBV15 and TRBJ2-1; 7 nucleotides match TRBD2. Germline lookup yields CDR1 LNHNV and CDR2 YYDKDF (reference sequence). Trimming at V came to 3 bases and at J to 8 bases, leaving 13 bases not matched to a gene. The CDR3 sequence is 16 residues long. The CDR3 DNA reads as TGTGCCACCAGCAGTGGCTCAGCGGGATTTTCCCATGAGCAGTTCTTC. It translates to CATSSGSAGFSHEQFF.

The V call is TRBV7-3, the J call TRBJ2-1; 8 bases fit TRBD2. Losses at the gene ends were 5 bases for V and 5 bases for J; bases not matched to a gene: 23. The CDR3 has 20 residues. Germline CDR1 SGHTA, CDR2 FQGTGA. DNA of the CDR3: TGTGCCAGCAGCCCCTTGGGGTTTGGACTAGCCGAAAACCTACACAATGAGCAGTTCTTC. Translation: CASSPLGFGLAENLHNEQFF. Combining the CDR3 with reference TRBV7-3 and TRBJ2-1 gives the whole variable domain GAGVSQTPSNKVTEKGKYVELRCDPISGHTALYWYRQSLGQGPEFLIYFQGTGAADDSGLPNDRFFAVRPEGSVSTLKIQRTERGDSAVYLCASSPLGFGLAENLHNEQFFGPGTRLTVL.

The J gene is TRBJ1-2, the V gene TRBV9, with D hard to call. The CDR3 totals 14 residues. CDR1 is SGDLS and CDR2 is YYNGEE in the germline V gene. Trimming stripped 2 bases from V and 1 base from J, with 9 bases between. As DNA, the CDR3 is TGTGCCAGCAGCGTTTCGACCGATAACTATGGCTACACCTTC. Translated: CASSVSTDNYGYTF.